This TCR beta chain comes out of a study of blood T cell repertoires in COVID-19. Study as a whole: Samples of COVID-19 (acute and convalescent) were obtained from the United States, Italy and Spain. Sources were T cells, B-cell-depleted T cells, or PBMCs; the material itself was cDNA or gDNA.

Original analysis: Estimation of nucleated cell counts was performed using reference gene primer amplification. Sequenced by immunoSEQ multiplex PCR; TCRdb stores in-frame clones only, minus some. The V and J calls and clone size are taken from that table; D and trimming were inferred from the DNA. This table holds fewer than 70,000 clones, more than 75% found once. Sequencing input: peripheral blood. The TCR comes from a man in his forties or fifties with active COVID-19.

CDR3 nucleotides: TGTGCCAGCATGTCGCTAGCGGGAAACGAGCAGTACTTC. Translating gives CASMSLAGNEQYF. The chain recombines TRBV6-5 with TRBJ2-7, with TRBD2 matching over 9 bases. The CDR3 contains 13 residues. The J segment lost 5 bases and the V segment lost 7 bases, leaving 6 bases of the junction unmatched. Looked up from germline, CDR1 is MNHEY and CDR2 is SVGAGI.